This entry is about one TCR beta chain. The data are from a study of blood T cell repertoires in COVID-19. As for the study in general: Samples representing acute and convalescent COVID-19 were sourced from the United States, Italy and Spain. T cells, B-cell-depleted T cells, or PBMCs supplied cDNA or gDNA.

Germline CDR1 reads GTSNPN; CDR2 reads SVGIG (reference sequence). This CDR3 is built from 16 residues. V gave up 5 bases and J gave up 3 bases; unmatched junction bases: 7. TCRdb keeps only in-frame clones here, not all; method: immunoSEQ multiplex PCR. The sample has over 80,000 clones, 88% seen once. The clonotype comes from a man between 65 and 85 years old with acute or convalescent COVID-19. Source material: peripheral blood. The V and J genes are TRBV30 and TRBJ2-6; 10 bases align to TRBD1. The CDR3 DNA reads TGTGCCTGGGGACAGGGGGGTAGTGGTGGGGCCAACGTCCTGACTTTC. Residues: CAWGQGGSGGANVLTF.